This TCR beta chain was recovered during a study of OX40 agonist ivuxolimab in advanced cancers. Study at large: From roughly 23 to 85 years was the age range, with a mean of approximately 63 years, and nearly 85% were male. Findings and caveats of the study: Antigens targeted by the expanded peripheral T cells were not determined. Relative to CD4+, CD8+ T cells held more expanded clones on average.

V gave up 0 bases and J gave up 5 bases; unmatched junction bases: 3. CDR3 size: 16 residues. Germline V gene sequence: CDR1 SGHRS, CDR2 YFSETQ. Autoimmune disease history or systemic immunosuppression led to patients being barred. A word on this clone: The antigen remains unidentified.

The protocol was immunoSEQ multiplex PCR, while the TCRdb copy is restricted to in-frame clones and leaves out a portion. The sample yields about 54,000 clones, around four fifths seen once. The sample in question was CD4+ or CD8+ T cells sorted from blood, obtained in a trial of the OX40 agonist ivuxolimab. This clonotype was obtained from an adult with an advanced solid tumor such as melanoma, head and neck, liver or kidney cancer. The rearrangement links TRBV5-1 to TRBJ2-1, with TRBD2 identical over 12 bases. The CDR3 DNA reads as TGCGCCAGCAGCTTGGGGCTAGCGGGAGGGGACAATGAGCAGTTCTTC. It encodes CASSLGLAGGDNEQFF.